This T cell receptor beta chain is drawn from a study of T cell responses to AZD1222 COVID-19 vaccine. Assay: immunoSEQ multiplex PCR; the TCRdb copy retains only in-frame clones and omits some. The sample lists about 130,000 clones, roughly nine tenths occurring once. On this clone: The antigen remains unidentified.

Study conclusions and caveats: None of the repertoires were sampled until the peak T cell response had passed. Across the whole spike, CD4 TCRs peaked at regions 160-218 and 743-854.

The sequences come from peripheral blood, collected on day 0 of AZD1222 vaccination. This receptor was identified in an adult in good health.

CDR3 coding DNA: TGTGCCAGTAGTATTTGGGACAGGTCCTACGAGCAGTACTTC. This translates into CASSIWDRSYEQYF. The J gene is TRBJ2-7, the V gene TRBV19; 8 bases align to TRBD1. CDR1 LNHDA and CDR2 SQIVND come from the germline V gene (reference sequence). The CDR3 is 14 amino acids. The trim removed 3 bases at V and 1 base at J, leaving 2 bases unmatched.